Each of the 19 T cell receptor beta chains below was sequenced from the same sample in a study of T-cell reconstitution after alpha-beta-depleted transplantation in children. Construction of the TCRbeta library involved unique molecular identifiers. TCRdb re-called the PCR reads through MiXCR, storing one row per CDR3 protein. The table shows 200,000 to 250,000 distinct CDR3 sequences, with around 12% occurring only once. Here the sequenced sample was PBMCs from the stem cell graft donor, taken from the stem cell graft. The source is a human donor who donated a stem cell graft to a child with acute lymphoblastic leukemia.

This clonotype appeared many times. The CDR3 coding sequence is TGTGCCAGCAGCGTAGCGGGCCTAGGGGCCTACAATGAGCAGTTCTTC. Translation: CASSVAGLGAYNEQFF. The chain recombines TRBV9 with TRBJ2-1; possibly TRBD1 for D (5 bases). The germline gives CDR1 SGDLS, CDR2 YYNGEE. The CDR3 loop spans 16 amino acids. Trimming removed 0 bases at V and 2 bases at J, with 12 bases between.

In its sample, this clonotype was seen many times. The V call is TRBV5-5, the J call TRBJ2-3; 12 bases agree with TRBD2. V gave up 4 bases and J gave up 3 bases; unmatched junction bases: 3. CDR1 and CDR2 (germline): SGHKS, YYEKEE (reference sequence). This CDR3 is built from 15 residues. The CDR3 nucleotides are TGTGCCAGCAGCCAACTAGCGGGGGGAACAGATACGCAGTATTTT. This codes for CASSQLAGGTDTQYF.

This clonotype was recorded at least ten times. The chain has TRBV12-3 or TRBV12-4 and TRBJ2-3; TRBD2 matches at 7 bases. The CDR3 has 16 amino acids. V shed 2 bases, J shed 0 bases, and the junction held 5 bases outside the gene matches. The CDR3 sequence is CASSLRPAGSTDTQYF. Written as DNA, the CDR3 is TGTGCCAGCAGTTTACGTCCAGCGGGGAGCACAGATACGCAGTATTTT.

This clonotype occurred many times. The V gene is TRBV20-1, the J gene TRBJ1-2; TRBD1 matches at 7 bases. The CDR3 has 13 residues. Per the germline V gene, CDR1 is DFQATT and CDR2 is SNEGSKA (reference sequence). J lost 5 bases, V lost 4 bases, and 7 bases had no gene match. The CDR3 DNA reads as TGCAGTGCTATATCCGGGACAGCTTATGGCTACACCTTC. Protein: CSAISGTAYGYTF.

A word on this clonotype: Just one base apart from a much larger clone, this may be a read error. The V call is TRBV5-4, the J call TRBJ1-1, with 7 bases fitting TRBD1. The germline V gene has CDR1 SGHNT and CDR2 YYREEE (reference sequence). V was pared by 7 bases and J by 8 bases, with 8 bases of the junction left unmatched. CDR3 length: 12 amino acids. The CDR3 sequence is CASGPGTAEAFF. The CDR3 nucleotides read TGTGCCAGCGGCCCGGGGACAGCCGAAGCTTTCTTT.

This clonotype was recorded at least ten times. The chain couples TRBV12-5 to TRBJ2-5; the D call may be TRBD1 or TRBD2 (5 bases each). CDR1 is LGHNT and CDR2 is FRNRAP in the germline V gene. V was clipped by 7 bases and J by 1 base, with 10 bases between them. This CDR3 is 13 amino acids long. CDR3 sequence: CASALGVQETQYF. Written as DNA, the CDR3 is TGTGCTAGTGCTCTGGGGGTCCAAGAGACCCAGTACTTC. The full variable domain, rest sourced from reference TRBV12-5 and TRBJ2-5, is DARVTQTPRHKVTEMGQEVTMRCQPILGHNTVFWYRQTMMQGLELLAYFRNRAPLDDSGMPKDRFSAEMPDATLATLKIQPSEPRDSAVYFCASALGVQETQYFGPGTRLLVL.

This chain joins TRBV21-1 and TRBJ2-7; the table's D call, TRBD2, was not checked against the DNA. TRBV21-1 is termed a pseudogene. This CDR3 spans 16 amino acids. The CDR3 is CASSKVPPDSSYEQYF. The CDR3 bases are TGTGCCAGCAGCAAAGTCCCGCCGGATAGCTCCTACGAGCAGTACTTC.

This clonotype appeared a few times. This chain joins TRBV20-1 and TRBJ2-7, with unresolved D. The germline CDR1 and CDR2 sequences are DFQATT and SNEGSKA (reference sequence). Trimming removed 3 bases from V and 3 bases from J, with 9 bases in between. The length of the CDR3 is 12 residues. CDR3 amino acids: CSASGLGYEQYF. Here the CDR3 DNA reads TGCAGTGCTAGTGGCTTAGGCTACGAGCAGTACTTC.

This clonotype showed up many times. This sequence joins TRBV12-3 or TRBV12-4 and TRBJ2-2, with D perhaps TRBD1 (6 bases). The length of the CDR3 is 14 residues. The germline V and J ends were trimmed by 6 bases and 1 base, with 9 bases remaining between them. This chain's CDR3 is CASSPTGNTGELFF. As DNA, the CDR3 is TGTGCCAGCAGCCCGACAGGGAACACCGGGGAGCTGTTTTTT.

This clonotype was recorded at least ten times. This chain uses TRBV29-1 with TRBJ2-2; unclear D gene. The CDR3 length is 14 residues. Germline assignment: CDR1 SQVTM and CDR2 ANQGSEA. Trimming removed 2 bases at V and 0 bases at J, with 7 bases between. The DNA of the CDR3 is TGCAGCGTTGAAAGGAACACGAACACCGGGGAGCTGTTTTTT. This sequence encodes CSVERNTNTGELFF.

This clonotype has just one count. One base away lies a much larger clone, so this may be a sequencing read error. The V gene is TRBV12-3 or TRBV12-4, the J gene TRBJ1-1; D possibly corresponds to TRBD1 (5 bases). V gave up 1 base and J gave up 10 bases, with 10 bases separating them. The CDR3 sequence is 12 residues long. CDR3 in DNA: TGTGCCAGCAGTTTAGACACGGGGGGAGCTTTCTTT. Translating gives CASSLDTGGAFF.

The V call is TRBV6-1, the J call TRBJ1-5; D is perhaps TRBD1 (5 bases). Trimming left V 6 bases short and J 5 bases short, with 11 bases between. This CDR3 has 13 residues. Germline CDR1 is MNHNS and CDR2 is SASEGT. The CDR3 nucleotides read TGTGCCAGCAGGGGTCGGGACCATCAGCCCCAGCATTTT. Protein product: CASRGRDHQPQHF.

Of note for this clonotype: A much more abundant neighbour one base away suggests this may be a read error. The V call is TRBV6-5, the J call TRBJ1-1; D remains unclear. The V end lost 4 bases, the J end lost 4 bases, and 10 bases lay between the germline ends. The CDR3 contains 13 residues. Germline V lookup: CDR1 MNHEY, CDR2 SVGAGI. For the CDR3, the DNA is TGTGCCAGCAGTTCTACCTTGAGCACTGAAGCTTTCTTT. It encodes CASSSTLSTEAFF.

The chain uses TRBV9 and TRBJ2-7; D assignment may be TRBD1 or TRBD2 (7 bases each). Germline assignment: CDR1 SGDLS and CDR2 YYNGEE. The CDR3 length is 15 residues. V lost 3 bases to trimming and J lost 6 bases, with 19 bases between them. This CDR3 is CASSASGQVLSEQYF. CDR3 sequence (DNA): TGTGCCAGCAGCGCTAGCGGACAGGTTCTTTCCGAGCAGTACTTC.

Only a few counts were recorded for this clonotype. The V call is TRBV7-2, the J call TRBJ2-7; D gene unclear. V was pared by 1 base and J by 4 bases, with 11 bases between. Germline V CDR1 and CDR2: SGHTA, FQGNSA. The CDR3 is 14 amino acids. The CDR3 sequence is CASSLGGWIYEQYF. Here the CDR3 DNA reads TGTGCCAGCAGCTTAGGGGGATGGATATACGAGCAGTACTTC.

This clonotype was detected ten times or more. This sequence joins TRBV5-1 and TRBJ2-1; D uncertain. The germline V gene encodes CDR1 SGHRS and CDR2 YFSETQ. The CDR3 loop spans 14 amino acids. The germline V and J ends were trimmed by 0 bases and 2 bases, with 6 bases remaining between them. This CDR3 reads CASSLGPPYNEQFF. In DNA form, the CDR3 reads TGCGCCAGCAGCTTGGGTCCCCCCTACAATGAGCAGTTCTTC.

On this clonotype: Possible read error: a much larger clone is one base away. The chain combines TRBV10-3 with TRBJ1-5; 7 bases align to TRBD1. Per the germline V gene, CDR1 is ENHRY and CDR2 is SYGVKD. The CDR3 is 13 residues long. The CDR3 region is CAISGTENQPHHF. The CDR3 nucleotides are TGTGCCATCAGCGGGACAGAAAATCAGCCCCACCATTTT.

This clonotype was picked up many times. This sequence joins TRBV4-3 and TRBJ2-3; 8 bases fit TRBD2. Germline assignment: CDR1 LGHNA and CDR2 YSLEER. The CDR3 runs to 16 residues. V trimming: 0 bases; J trimming: 5 bases; junction bases outside the gene matches: 7. CDR3 amino acids: CASSQDLRGAEDTQYF. As DNA, the CDR3 is TGCGCCAGCAGCCAAGATTTGCGGGGGGCCGAAGATACGCAGTATTTT.

Many counts were recorded for this clonotype. This chain links TRBV10-3 with TRBJ2-3, with 8 bases matching TRBD2. After removal of 4 bases from V and 2 bases from J, the junction contained 5 bases not matched to a gene. This CDR3 region has 15 residues. Germline CDR1 and CDR2: ENHRY and SYGVKD. CDR3 DNA: TGTGCCATCAGTGTAACTAGCGGAGACACAGATACGCAGTATTTT. It yields the protein CAISVTSGDTDTQYF.